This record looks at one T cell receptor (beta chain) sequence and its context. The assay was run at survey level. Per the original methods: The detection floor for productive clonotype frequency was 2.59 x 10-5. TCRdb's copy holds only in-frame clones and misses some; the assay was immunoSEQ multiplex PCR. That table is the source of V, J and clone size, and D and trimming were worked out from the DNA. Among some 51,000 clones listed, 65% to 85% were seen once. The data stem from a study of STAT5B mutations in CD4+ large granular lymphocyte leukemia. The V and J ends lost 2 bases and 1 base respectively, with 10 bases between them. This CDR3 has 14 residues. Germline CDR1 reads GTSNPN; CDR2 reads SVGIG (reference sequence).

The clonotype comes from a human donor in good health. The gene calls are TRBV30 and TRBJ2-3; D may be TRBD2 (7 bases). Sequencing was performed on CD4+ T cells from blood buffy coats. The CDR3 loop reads CAWSLRGRTDTQYF. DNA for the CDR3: TGTGCCTGGAGTCTGCGGGGGCGCACAGATACGCAGTATTTT.